The entry below describes one T cell receptor (beta chain). This clonotype was detected many times. Its antigen has not been determined. No much larger clone is present one base from it, and per-base qualities are unavailable. This record comes from a study of T cells in Graves' hyperthyroidism and ophthalmopathy (dated by TCRdb to the late 2010s). With regard to the full study: Peripheral blood was collected at initial diagnosis, before any treatment. The approximately 100 discovery patients were randomly split 7:3 into training and test sets. To identify TCR V-J signatures that set the groups apart, the researchers used a discovery cohort of 100 or so patients, made up of some 41 with Graves' ophthalmopathy and some 60 with stable Graves' hyperthyroidism. After sampling, hyperthyroidism patients received methimazole starting at 30 mg daily, and ophthalmopathy patients received high-dose intravenous methylprednisolone. An independent validation cohort of about 19 hyperthyroidism patients and approximately 17 patients who later progressed to ophthalmopathy tested prospective prediction of ophthalmopathy. Thyroid tissue and blood T-cell repertoires from more than 5 Graves' hyperthyroidism patients were also compared in the study. The paper describes TCR Vbeta CDR3 sequencing of fewer than 150 peripheral blood samples, made up of 40 to 45 ophthalmopathy patients, roughly 80 hyperthyroidism patients and 17 progressor patients.

Ophthalmopathy patients had moderately to severely active disease, Clinical Activity Score of at least 3, NOSPECS grade of at least 4, and duration under 3 months. Exclusion was applied to patients with uncontrolled infections, other autoimmune diseases, pregnancy or lactation. Diagnoses relied on clinical symptoms, serum thyroxine and TRAb, thyroid ultrasound and orbital computed tomography. Ficoll-Paque density gradient centrifugation was used to isolate PBMCs from 8 to 10 ml of fresh peripheral blood. Trizol reagent was used to extract total RNA, and RNA quality was then checked on an Agilent 2100 Bioanalyzer. The TCR beta CDR3 regions were amplified from RNA transcripts. The first round of RT-PCR for the TCR CDR3 was performed with the HTBI primer set and the Qiagen OneStep RT-PCR kit. Libraries were constructed in a second round of multiplex PCR, after which size selection and purification were carried out. The libraries were sequenced on an Illumina HiSeq2000 using paired-end 100 bp reads. As for the authors' bioinformatics: SOAPnuke was used to process the raw data, removing reads that contained adapters or uncalled bases, had a mean Phred below 15, or lacked an exact match to the constant primer or identifier. COPE v1.2.5 was used to merge the high-quality paired reads, and each unique nucleotide sequence was defined as a clonotype. MiTCR v1.1 was used to align clonotypes to the IMGT TRBV, TRBD and TRBJ reference segments. The analysis included only V-J combinations with a frequency above 0.0001, which together covered 99% to 99.2% of the repertoires. A TCS score was defined as the ratio between F50 (clonal expansion) and ExV (chaos), using BLOSUM62-based TCRdist between CDR3 peptides within each V-J. Welch's t-statistics and random forest reduced several hundred V-J features to 10 to 15, which were used in a naive Bayes classifier (R e1071). TCRdb cleaned the public reads at Q25 with fastp, built clones with MiXCR and kept in-frame beta chains. Duplicate CDR3 protein sequences are folded into a single record with the most common DNA and genes. The V and J calls and clone size come from TCRdb's table, not from the authors' own analysis. In all, the sample holds under 250,000 distinct CDR3 sequences, and approximately 25% of those were seen once. The ten most abundant clones make up roughly a third of the sample.

Summary of the overall study and its limitations: In cross-validation, a model built on a 13 V-J signature told ophthalmopathy apart from stable hyperthyroidism with over 85% sensitivity and roughly 83% specificity, and in testing the same model reached 80%/75%. In validation, progression to ophthalmopathy was predicted by the model with roughly 71% sensitivity and roughly 72% specificity, a median of about 6.4 months before onset. Most expanded thyroid clonotypes (frequency above 0.001) were also detected in blood, a finding suggesting that blood repertoires may reflect thyroid immune responses. Sample size was not statistically predetermined, and blinding of investigators to group allocation was not performed.

According to the germline V gene, CDR1 reads KGHSH and CDR2 reads LQKENI. Unmatched junction bases come to 0, with V trimmed by 0 bases and J by 1 base. The CDR3 sequence holds 15 residues, the cysteine and phenylalanine included. The read is trimmed to its CDR3 DNA, 45 bases read in frame from base 1. The TCR sequence derives from a woman between 40 and 55 years old with Graves' ophthalmopathy. Material for sequencing was blood. The chain was built from TRBV18 and TRBJ1-5; 7 middle bases align to TRBD1. The CDR3 sequence is CASSPPGQSNQPQHF. The DNA reads as follows: TGTGCCAGCTCACCACCGGGACAGAGCAATCAGCCCCAGCATTTT.